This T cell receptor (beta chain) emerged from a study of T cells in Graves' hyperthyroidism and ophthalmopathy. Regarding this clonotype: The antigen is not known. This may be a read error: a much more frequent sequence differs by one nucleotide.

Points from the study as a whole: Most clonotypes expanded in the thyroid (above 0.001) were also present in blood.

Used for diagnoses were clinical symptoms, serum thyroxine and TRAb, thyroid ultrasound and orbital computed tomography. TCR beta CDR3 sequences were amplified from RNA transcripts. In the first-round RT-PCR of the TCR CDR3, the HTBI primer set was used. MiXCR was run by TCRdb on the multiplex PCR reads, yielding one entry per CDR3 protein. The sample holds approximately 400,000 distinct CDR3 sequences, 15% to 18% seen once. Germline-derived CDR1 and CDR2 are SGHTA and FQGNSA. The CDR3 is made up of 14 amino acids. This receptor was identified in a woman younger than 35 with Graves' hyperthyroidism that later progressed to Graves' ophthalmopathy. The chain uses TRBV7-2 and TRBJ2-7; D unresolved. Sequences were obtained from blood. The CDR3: CASSLALIAYEQCF. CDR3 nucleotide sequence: TGTGCCAGCAGCTTAGCGCTGATAGCCTACGAGCAGTGCTTC.